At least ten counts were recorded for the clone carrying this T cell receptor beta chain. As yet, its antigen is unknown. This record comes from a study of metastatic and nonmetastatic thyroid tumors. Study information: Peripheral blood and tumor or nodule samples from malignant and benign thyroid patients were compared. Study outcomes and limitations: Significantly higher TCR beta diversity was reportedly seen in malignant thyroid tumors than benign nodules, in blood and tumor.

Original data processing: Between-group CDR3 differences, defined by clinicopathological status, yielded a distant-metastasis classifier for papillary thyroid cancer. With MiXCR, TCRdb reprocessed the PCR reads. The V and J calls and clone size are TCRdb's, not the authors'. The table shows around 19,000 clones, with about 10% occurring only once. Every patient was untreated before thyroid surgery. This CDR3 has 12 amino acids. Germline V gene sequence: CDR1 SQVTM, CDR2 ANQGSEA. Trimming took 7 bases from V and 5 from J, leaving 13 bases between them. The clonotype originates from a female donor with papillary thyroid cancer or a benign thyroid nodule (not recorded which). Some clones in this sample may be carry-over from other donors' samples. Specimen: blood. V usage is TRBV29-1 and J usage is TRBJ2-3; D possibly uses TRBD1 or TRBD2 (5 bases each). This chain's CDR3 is CSGPRGGDTQYF. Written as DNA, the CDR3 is TGCAGCGGCCCCCGGGGCGGAGATACGCAGTATTTT.